Each of the 32 T cell receptor beta chains below was sequenced from the same sample in a study of cytomegalovirus exposure and HLA in healthy donors. Sequenced by immunoSEQ multiplex PCR; TCRdb stores in-frame clones only, minus some. Of about 160,000 clones listed, 90% to 97% are singletons. Specimen: PBMCs. These receptors were taken from a woman aged 18-29 years in good health and CMV-seronegative.

V usage is TRBV30 and J usage is TRBJ2-2, with a tentative D call TRBD2 (5 bases). The V end lost 0 bases, the J end lost 6 bases, and 14 bases lay between the germline ends. There are 15 residues in the CDR3. Germline loops: CDR1 GTSNPN, CDR2 SVGIG (reference sequence). The CDR3 nucleotides read TGTGCCTGGAGTGTAATGGCGGGTAGGGCCGGGGAGCTGTTTTTT. This gives the protein CAWSVMAGRAGELFF.

V is TRBV9 and J is TRBJ2-1, with a tentative D call TRBD2 (7 bases). The CDR3 is 17 residues long. CDR1 SGDLS and CDR2 YYNGEE come from the germline V gene. The germline V and J ends were trimmed by 3 bases and 5 bases, with 21 bases remaining between them. This CDR3 is CASSAYEAGAKNNEQFF. CDR3 sequence (DNA): TGTGCCAGCAGCGCTTATGAGGCGGGGGCCAAAAACAATGAGCAGTTCTTC.

The V call is TRBV6-1, the J call TRBJ1-4; TRBD1 matches 7 bases. The CDR3 sequence is 15 residues long. The germline CDR1 and CDR2 sequences are MNHNS and SASEGT. The V and J ends lost 10 bases and 3 bases, in that order; junction bases with no gene match: 11. Written as DNA, the CDR3 is TGTGCCACCTCAAACAGGGGCCACCCTAATGAAAAACTGTTTTTT. This sequence encodes CATSNRGHPNEKLFF.

The chain is built from TRBV30 and TRBJ1-1, with D possibly TRBD1 on 5 matching bases. CDR1 GTSNPN and CDR2 SVGIG come from the germline V gene (reference sequence). Deletions cut 1 base from V and 5 bases from J, with 11 bases between. This CDR3 spans 13 amino acids. The CDR3 region has the DNA TGTGCCTGGAGTGGGGGTGGGGGGACTGAAGCTTTCTTT. Translation gives CAWSGGGGTEAFF.

The chain links TRBV6-5 to TRBJ1-1, with 8 nucleotides matching TRBD1. Germline V lookup: CDR1 MNHEY, CDR2 SVGAGI. The length of the CDR3 is 15 residues. Unmatched junction bases numbered 6, after V lost 5 bases and J lost 1 base. Here the CDR3 DNA reads TGTGCCAGCAGTAAAAGACAGGGGCGGAACACTGAAGCTTTCTTT. As protein: CASSKRQGRNTEAFF.

The chain combines TRBV7-9 with TRBJ1-2; tentatively, D is TRBD1 (6 bases). The CDR3 consists of 14 residues. V shed 5 bases and J shed 13 bases, with 23 bases lying between them. The germline CDR1 and CDR2 sequences are SEHNR and FQNEAQ (reference sequence). The CDR3 here is CASSRRQAPGLSTF. The CDR3 coding sequence is TGTGCCAGCAGCCGACGACAGGCACCGGGCCTTAGCACCTTC. Together with reference TRBV7-9 and TRBJ1-2, the CDR3 gives the full variable domain: DTGVSQNPRHKITKRGQNVTFRCDPISEHNRLYWYRQTLGQGPEFLTYFQNEAQLEKSRLLSDRFSAERPKGSFSTLEIQRTEQGDSAMYLCASSRRQAPGLSTFGSGTRLTVV.

V usage is TRBV7-8 and J usage is TRBJ2-3, with D perhaps TRBD2 (6 bases). The V gene's germline CDR1 is SGHVS and CDR2 FQNEAQ. This CDR3 has 13 residues. Trimming left V 1 base short and J 7 bases short, with 9 bases between. The CDR3 DNA is TGTGCCAGCAGCTTAGAACGGGGGTATACGCAGTATTTT. This codes for CASSLERGYTQYF.

The chain couples TRBV5-1 to TRBJ2-7, with TRBD1 identical over 8 bases. Germline-derived CDR1 and CDR2 are SGHRS and YFSETQ. The CDR3 extends over 15 amino acids. Losses at the gene ends were 4 bases for V and 2 bases for J; bases not matched to a gene: 8. CDR3 DNA: TGCGCCAGCAGCCCAGACAGGGGCCCAGCCTACGAGCAGTACTTC. Translation: CASSPDRGPAYEQYF.

The V and J genes are TRBV7-3 and TRBJ2-1, with unresolved D. Trimming removed 0 bases from V and 6 bases from J, with 6 bases in between. Germline V gene data show CDR1 as SGHTA and CDR2 as FQGTGA. CDR3 length: 13 residues. The CDR3 nucleotides read TGTGCCAGCAGCTTAACTGTACTCAATGAGCAGTTCTTC. Amino acid sequence: CASSLTVLNEQFF.

The chain carries TRBV19 and TRBJ1-5; TRBD1 is a possible D gene (6 bases). In germline, CDR1 is LNHDA, CDR2 SQIVND (reference sequence). The V and J ends lost 9 bases and 6 bases respectively, with 6 bases between them. The CDR3 is 10 amino acids. The CDR3 here is CARQGQPQHF. The DNA for the CDR3 is TGTGCCAGACAGGGTCAGCCCCAGCATTTT.

V usage is TRBV7-8 and J usage is TRBJ2-5, with a tentative D call TRBD2 (5 bases). Germline loops: CDR1 SGHVS, CDR2 FQNEAQ. The CDR3 is made up of 14 amino acids. Trimming removed 4 bases at V and 4 bases at J, with 13 bases between. The DNA for the CDR3 is TGTGCCAGCAGCTCCCCTAGCAGCGGAGAGACCCAGTACTTC. It specifies CASSSPSSGETQYF. The variable domain in full, with the rest retrieved from reference TRBV7-8 and TRBJ2-5, is GAGVSQSPRYKVAKRGQDVALRCDPISGHVSLFWYQQALGQGPEFLTYFQNEAQLDKSGLPSDRFFAERPEGSVSTLKIQRTQQEDSAVYLCASSSPSSGETQYFGPGTRLLVL.

The chain has TRBV9 and TRBJ2-5, with TRBD2 identical over 10 bases. The length of the CDR3 is 15 residues. The germline V gene encodes CDR1 SGDLS and CDR2 YYNGEE. The V and J ends lost 2 bases and 6 bases, in that order; junction bases with no gene match: 7. CDR3 DNA sequence: TGTGCCAGCAGCGTCACAGCGGGGGGGCTACAGACCCAGTACTTC. Translated, it gives CASSVTAGGLQTQYF. The variable domain in full, with the rest retrieved from reference TRBV9 and TRBJ2-5, is DSGVTQTPKHLITATGQRVTLRCSPRSGDLSVYWYQQSLDQGLQFLIQYYNGEERAKGNILERFSAQQFPDLHSELNLSSLELGDSALYFCASSVTAGGLQTQYFGPGTRLLVL.

J is TRBJ2-7 and V is TRBV27; D perhaps matches TRBD1 (6 bases). The CDR3 extends over 16 amino acids. Germline values: CDR1 MNHEY, CDR2 SMNVEV (reference sequence). The V gene lost 2 bases and the J gene lost 3 bases, with 17 bases spanning the gap. CDR3 region: CASSLDRLSTNYEQYF. CDR3 bases: TGTGCCAGCAGTTTAGACAGGTTGTCTACCAACTACGAGCAGTACTTC.

This clone was observed once. The chain recombines TRBV5-1 with TRBJ2-6; D call uncertain. The CDR3 runs 14 residues. Trimming stripped 1 base from V and 1 base from J, with 3 bases between. Germline V gene sequence: CDR1 SGHRS, CDR2 YFSETQ. The CDR3 DNA reads TGCGCCAGCAGCTTGCTTTCTGGGGCCAACGTCCTGACTTTC. It yields the protein CASSLLSGANVLTF. Filled out from reference TRBV5-1 and TRBJ2-6, the complete variable domain reads KAGVTQTPRYLIKTRGQQVTLSCSPISGHRSVSWYQQTPGQGLQFLFEYFSETQRNKGNFPGRFSGRQFSNSRSEMNVSTLELGDSALYLCASSLLSGANVLTFGAGSRLTVL.

The J gene is TRBJ2-3, the V gene TRBV5-4; D unclear. Germline values: CDR1 SGHNT, CDR2 YYREEE (reference sequence). The ends were cut back, 0 bases at V and 1 base at J, with 6 bases in the middle. The CDR3 extends over 14 amino acids. The CDR3 region is CASSLGGGTDTQYF. CDR3 coding DNA: TGTGCCAGCAGCTTGGGAGGTGGCACAGATACGCAGTATTTT.

The V and J genes are TRBV19 and TRBJ1-1; 11 bases map to TRBD1. The CDR3 length is 14 residues. V shed 4 bases and J 10 bases; nucleotides not matched to a gene: 8. Germline-derived CDR1 and CDR2 are LNHDA and SQIVND (reference sequence). The CDR3 loop reads CASSTRDRGSGAFF. Written as DNA, the CDR3 is TGTGCCAGTAGTACGCGGGACAGGGGGAGCGGAGCTTTCTTT.

The V gene is TRBV4-3, the J gene TRBJ1-2, with TRBD1 identical over 7 bases. After removal of 0 bases from V and 5 bases from J, the junction contained 6 bases not matched to a gene. Germline CDR1 is LGHNA and CDR2 is YSLEER. The CDR3 has 15 residues. DNA of the CDR3: TGCGCCAGCAGCCAAGATACACAGGGGTTGTATGGCTACACCTTC. This encodes CASSQDTQGLYGYTF.

This sequence joins TRBV7-9 and TRBJ1-1; weak D call: TRBD1 (6 bases). The CDR3 is made up of 14 amino acids. Trimming took 5 bases from V and 3 from J, leaving 13 bases between them. Germline lookup yields CDR1 SEHNR and CDR2 FQNEAQ (reference sequence). The CDR3 is CASSPTGKDTEAFF. CDR3 nucleotide sequence: TGTGCCAGCAGCCCTACAGGGAAGGACACTGAAGCTTTCTTT.

The chain uses TRBV30 and TRBJ1-3; D is ambiguous. The CDR3 consists of 14 residues. Per germline, CDR1 GTSNPN and CDR2 SVGIG (reference sequence). V was cut by 3 bases and J by 2 bases, with 11 bases left in between. DNA for the CDR3: TGTGCCTGGAGCCCCGCGAGTGCTGGAAACACCATATATTTT. As protein: CAWSPASAGNTIYF.

The chain joins TRBV7-2 to TRBJ1-5; no clear D gene. This CDR3 is built from 16 residues. Trimming took 3 bases from V and 1 from J, leaving 13 bases between them. CDR1 is SGHTA, CDR2 FQGNSA, per germline. The CDR3 nucleotides are TGTGCCAGCAGCTTCGACCTCAACAGCAGCAATCAGCCCCAGCATTTT. Encoded protein: CASSFDLNSSNQPQHF. Drawing the rest from reference TRBV7-2 and TRBJ1-5, the complete variable domain is GAGVSQSPSNKVTEKGKDVELRCDPISGHTALYWYRQSLGQGLEFLIYFQGNSAPDKSGLPSDRFSAERTGGSVSTLTIQRTQQEDSAVYLCASSFDLNSSNQPQHFGDGTRLSIL.

This CDR3 is CASSQGGYSEAFF. The CDR3 nucleotides read TGTGCCAGCAGCCAAGGAGGGTACTCTGAAGCTTTCTTT. This sequence joins TRBV4-2 and TRBJ1-1; D is ambiguous. The germline V gene has CDR1 LGHNA and CDR2 YNFKEQ. This CDR3 comprises 13 residues. The ends were cut back, 1 base at V and 6 bases at J, with 9 bases in the middle.

This chain connects TRBV13 to TRBJ2-7; possibly TRBD2 for D (7 bases). CDR3 size: 14 residues. Trimming shortened V by 0 bases and J by 9 bases, and 15 bases separated the two germline ends. Germline CDR1 PRHDT, CDR2 FYEKMQ (reference sequence). The CDR3 region has the DNA TGTGCCAGCAGCTTAGGGGGGGGGCCCTCTAGGCAGTACTTC. Its protein product is CASSLGGGPSRQYF.

The chain is built from TRBV6-1 and TRBJ2-1, with 7 bases matching TRBD1. Per germline, CDR1 MNHNS and CDR2 SASEGT. The CDR3 runs to 13 residues. The V gene end was trimmed by 6 bases and the J gene end by 9 bases; junction bases not matched to a gene: 8. Written as DNA, the CDR3 is TGTGCCAGCAGACCGACAGGGTTCGGTGAGCAGTTCTTC. This codes for CASRPTGFGEQFF.

The V and J genes are TRBV7-9 and TRBJ1-1, with D perhaps matching TRBD1 (5 bases). Germline values: CDR1 SEHNR, CDR2 FQNEAQ (reference sequence). V lost 5 bases, J lost 0 bases, and 22 bases lay in between. The CDR3 is made up of 18 amino acids. The CDR3 region has the DNA TGTGCCAGCAGCGCCACGACAGCCAGGGTACCTATGAACACTGAAGCTTTCTTT. It codes for CASSATTARVPMNTEAFF.

The CDR3 is CASRRSQGAVYEQYF. As DNA, the CDR3 is TGTGCCAGCAGACGATCTCAGGGGGCGGTTTACGAGCAGTACTTC. The chain is built from TRBV7-2 and TRBJ2-7; TRBD1 agrees at 8 bases. Per germline, CDR1 SGHTA and CDR2 FQGNSA. CDR3 length: 15 amino acids. V gave up 6 bases and J gave up 4 bases; unmatched junction bases: 11.

V is TRBV9 and J is TRBJ1-6; D is perhaps TRBD1 (6 bases). The CDR3 extends over 15 amino acids. V lost 5 bases and J 10 bases, leaving 19 bases between the germline ends. Germline CDR1 is SGDLS and CDR2 is YYNGEE. CDR3 loop: CASSLEGGMGSPLHF. The DNA of the CDR3 is TGTGCCAGCAGTCTGGAGGGGGGGATGGGATCACCCCTCCACTTT.

The chain uses TRBV5-8 and TRBJ1-2, with a weak D call TRBD1 (6 bases). The CDR3 is 12 amino acids. V was shortened by 2 bases and J by 8 bases, with 10 bases between the two germline ends. The germline V gene encodes CDR1 SGHTS and CDR2 YDEGEE. CDR3 in DNA: TGTGCCAGCAGCTTAAACAGGGTCGGCTACACCTTC. As protein: CASSLNRVGYTF.

This clone came up once. The chain has TRBV30 and TRBJ1-2; tentatively, D is TRBD1 (5 bases). CDR1 and CDR2 (germline): GTSNPN, SVGIG (reference sequence). The CDR3 runs to 14 residues. V was trimmed by 0 bases and J by 4 bases, leaving 12 bases between them. The CDR3 DNA sequence: TGTGCCTGGAGTGTAAGGGAAGACAGCTATGGCTACACCTTC. This encodes CAWSVREDSYGYTF.

V is TRBV29-1 and J is TRBJ1-2; TRBD1 aligns across 8 bases. Looked up from germline, CDR1 is SQVTM and CDR2 is ANQGSEA. CDR3 length: 15 amino acids. V gave up 2 bases and J gave up 5 bases; unmatched junction bases: 10. This chain's CDR3 is CSVESQTGDEYGYTF. For the CDR3, the DNA is TGCAGCGTTGAATCCCAGACAGGGGATGAATATGGCTACACCTTC.

The chain links TRBV11-2 to TRBJ1-6; D may be TRBD1 (5 bases). CDR3 size: 16 residues. The V gene lost 3 bases and the J gene lost 5 bases, with 14 bases spanning the gap. Germline V gene lookup returns CDR1 SGHAT and CDR2 FQNNGV. CDR3 in DNA: TGTGCCAGCAGCTTGAGTTCGGGGGTCAATAATTCACCCCTCCACTTT. Translating it yields CASSLSSGVNNSPLHF.

This clone was observed once. The CDR3 nucleotides read TGTGCCAGCAGTTTACCGGGATCCTACGAGCAGTACTTC. It specifies CASSLPGSYEQYF. The V gene is TRBV28, the J gene TRBJ2-7, with D maybe TRBD2 (5 bases). This CDR3 is built from 13 residues. The V end lost 2 bases, the J end lost 1 base, and 6 bases lay between the germline ends. Germline CDR1 reads MDHEN; CDR2 reads SYDVKM.

The chain couples TRBV7-9 to TRBJ2-2; 7 bases fit TRBD2. With 4 bases clipped from V and 0 bases from J, the junction kept 5 bases outside the gene matches. The CDR3 sequence is 16 residues long. The V gene's germline CDR1 is SEHNR and CDR2 FQNEAQ (reference sequence). The CDR3 bases are TGTGCCAGCAGCTCTCGACTAGCCGCGAACACCGGGGAGCTGTTTTTT. Amino acids: CASSSRLAANTGELFF. Based on the CDR3 plus reference TRBV7-9 and TRBJ2-2, the full variable domain is DTGVSQNPRHKITKRGQNVTFRCDPISEHNRLYWYRQTLGQGPEFLTYFQNEAQLEKSRLLSDRFSAERPKGSFSTLEIQRTEQGDSAMYLCASSSRLAANTGELFFGEGSRLTVL.